A selection of T cell receptor beta chains follows, all from one sample in a study of blood T cell repertoires in COVID-19. Produced via immunoSEQ multiplex PCR; TCRdb's table is partial and in-frame only. The sample includes 250,000 to 300,000 clones, about four fifths of them seen just once. Input material: peripheral blood. The receptor source for this set is a woman aged 55-70 years with active or convalescent COVID-19. Both conserved end residues are part of each CDR3. Fields, in order: D gene, J gene, clone size, V gene, CDR3 protein, CDR3 DNA. The D gene is left open where the match is weak. Clone size is stated in some rows and not others, as once, few, many or a class when expanded.

>TRBD2|TRBJ2-3|-|TRBV29-1
CSATGTSSSTDTQYF
TGCAGCGCTACCGGGACTAGCAGCTCCACAGATACGCAGTATTTT
>-|TRBJ1-2|-|TRBV3-1/TRBV3-2
CASSQGVGVEGYTF
TGTGCCAGCAGCCAAGGGGTGGGAGTGGAGGGCTACACCTTC
>-|TRBJ2-5|once|TRBV7-3
CASSLGLAEETQYF
TGTGCCAGCAGCTTAGGGCTAGCTGAAGAGACCCAGTACTTC
>-|TRBJ1-3|-|TRBV7-9
CASSFTHTQGNTIYF
TGTGCCAGCAGCTTCACCCACACCCAGGGAAACACCATATATTTT
>TRBD1|TRBJ1-2|once|TRBV9
CASSGGQGVDYGYTF
TGTGCCAGCAGCGGCGGACAGGGGGTAGACTATGGCTACACCTTC
>-|TRBJ1-1|-|TRBV29-1
CSVDMGEAFF
TGCAGCGTCGATATGGGCGAAGCTTTCTTT
>-|TRBJ1-2|-|TRBV5-1
CASSFSNRDRGYTF
TGCGCCAGCAGCTTTTCCAACAGGGATAGGGGCTACACCTTC
>TRBD2|TRBJ2-7|-|TRBV5-6
CASSLLAGFYEQYF
TGTGCCAGCAGCTTACTAGCGGGGTTCTACGAGCAGTACTTC
>TRBD1|TRBJ1-5|-|TRBV9
CASSVDGQGNQPQHF
TGTGCCAGCAGCGTAGATGGACAGGGTAATCAGCCCCAGCATTTT
>-|TRBJ1-1|-|TRBV20-1
CSARQGTEAFF
TGCAGTGCTAGACAGGGCACTGAAGCTTTCTTT
>-|TRBJ2-1|-|TRBV11-3
CASSLGAGQGYNEQFF
TGTGCCAGCAGCTTAGGCGCGGGGCAAGGGTACAATGAGCAGTTCTTC
>-|TRBJ1-1|-|TRBV14
CASSQDQGRLNTEAFF
TGTGCCAGCAGCCAAGATCAGGGCAGGTTGAACACTGAAGCTTTCTTT
>TRBD2|TRBJ2-1|-|TRBV7-2
CATAVAGDNEQFF
TGTGCCACGGCGGTAGCGGGGGATAATGAGCAGTTCTTC
>TRBD2|TRBJ2-2|-|TRBV7-2
CASPQASGGNTGELFF
TGTGCCAGCCCCCAGGCCAGCGGGGGAAACACCGGGGAGCTGTTTTTT
>-|TRBJ2-5|few|TRBV7-6
CASSPTGETQYF
TGTGCCAGCAGCCCAACAGGAGAGACCCAGTACTTC
>TRBD1|TRBJ1-2|-|TRBV18
CASSPGTGEDGYTF
TGTGCCAGCTCGCCCGGGACAGGAGAGGATGGCTACACCTTC
>-|TRBJ1-2|-|TRBV29-1
CSVEAGHGYTF
TGCAGCGTTGAGGCAGGGCATGGCTACACCTTC
>TRBD1|TRBJ1-5|-|TRBV12-5
CASGKGTGNGQPQHF
TGTGCTAGTGGTAAGGGGACAGGCAATGGTCAGCCCCAGCATTTT
>-|TRBJ2-1|-|TRBV6-2/TRBV6-3
CASSVQGLPPYNEQFF
TGTGCCAGCAGCGTACAGGGTCTCCCTCCCTACAATGAGCAGTTCTTC
>TRBD1|TRBJ1-2|-|TRBV18
CASSPLELGTVQGYTF
TGTGCCAGCTCACCGCTTGAATTGGGGACAGTTCAAGGCTACACCTTC
>-|TRBJ1-2|-|TRBV4-1
CASSLETVRGGYTF
TGCGCCAGCAGCCTGGAGACAGTAAGGGGAGGCTACACCTTC
>TRBD1|TRBJ2-3|-|TRBV5-5
CASSLGTGATDTQYF
TGTGCCAGCAGCTTAGGGACAGGGGCAACAGATACGCAGTATTTT
>-|TRBJ2-5|-|TRBV5-1
CASSPFEGRETQYF
TGCGCCAGCAGCCCGTTTGAGGGGAGGGAGACCCAGTACTTC
>-|TRBJ2-5|-|TRBV18
CASSSSAETQYF
TGTGCCAGCTCAAGTAGCGCGGAGACCCAGTACTTC
>-|TRBJ2-7|-|TRBV14
CASSQWGLNYEQYF
TGTGCCAGCAGCCAATGGGGACTTAATTACGAGCAGTACTTC
>TRBD1|TRBJ1-4|-|TRBV5-1
CASSLDRGREKLFF
TGCGCCAGCAGTCTGGACAGGGGGCGTGAAAAACTGTTTTTT
>-|TRBJ2-2|-|TRBV7-7
CASSLENARDTGELFF
TGTGCTAGCAGCTTAGAGAATGCCAGGGATACCGGGGAGCTGTTTTTT
>-|TRBJ2-1|-|TRBV9
CASSVDRSSYNEQFF
TGTGCCAGCAGCGTAGACAGGTCCTCCTACAATGAGCAGTTCTTC